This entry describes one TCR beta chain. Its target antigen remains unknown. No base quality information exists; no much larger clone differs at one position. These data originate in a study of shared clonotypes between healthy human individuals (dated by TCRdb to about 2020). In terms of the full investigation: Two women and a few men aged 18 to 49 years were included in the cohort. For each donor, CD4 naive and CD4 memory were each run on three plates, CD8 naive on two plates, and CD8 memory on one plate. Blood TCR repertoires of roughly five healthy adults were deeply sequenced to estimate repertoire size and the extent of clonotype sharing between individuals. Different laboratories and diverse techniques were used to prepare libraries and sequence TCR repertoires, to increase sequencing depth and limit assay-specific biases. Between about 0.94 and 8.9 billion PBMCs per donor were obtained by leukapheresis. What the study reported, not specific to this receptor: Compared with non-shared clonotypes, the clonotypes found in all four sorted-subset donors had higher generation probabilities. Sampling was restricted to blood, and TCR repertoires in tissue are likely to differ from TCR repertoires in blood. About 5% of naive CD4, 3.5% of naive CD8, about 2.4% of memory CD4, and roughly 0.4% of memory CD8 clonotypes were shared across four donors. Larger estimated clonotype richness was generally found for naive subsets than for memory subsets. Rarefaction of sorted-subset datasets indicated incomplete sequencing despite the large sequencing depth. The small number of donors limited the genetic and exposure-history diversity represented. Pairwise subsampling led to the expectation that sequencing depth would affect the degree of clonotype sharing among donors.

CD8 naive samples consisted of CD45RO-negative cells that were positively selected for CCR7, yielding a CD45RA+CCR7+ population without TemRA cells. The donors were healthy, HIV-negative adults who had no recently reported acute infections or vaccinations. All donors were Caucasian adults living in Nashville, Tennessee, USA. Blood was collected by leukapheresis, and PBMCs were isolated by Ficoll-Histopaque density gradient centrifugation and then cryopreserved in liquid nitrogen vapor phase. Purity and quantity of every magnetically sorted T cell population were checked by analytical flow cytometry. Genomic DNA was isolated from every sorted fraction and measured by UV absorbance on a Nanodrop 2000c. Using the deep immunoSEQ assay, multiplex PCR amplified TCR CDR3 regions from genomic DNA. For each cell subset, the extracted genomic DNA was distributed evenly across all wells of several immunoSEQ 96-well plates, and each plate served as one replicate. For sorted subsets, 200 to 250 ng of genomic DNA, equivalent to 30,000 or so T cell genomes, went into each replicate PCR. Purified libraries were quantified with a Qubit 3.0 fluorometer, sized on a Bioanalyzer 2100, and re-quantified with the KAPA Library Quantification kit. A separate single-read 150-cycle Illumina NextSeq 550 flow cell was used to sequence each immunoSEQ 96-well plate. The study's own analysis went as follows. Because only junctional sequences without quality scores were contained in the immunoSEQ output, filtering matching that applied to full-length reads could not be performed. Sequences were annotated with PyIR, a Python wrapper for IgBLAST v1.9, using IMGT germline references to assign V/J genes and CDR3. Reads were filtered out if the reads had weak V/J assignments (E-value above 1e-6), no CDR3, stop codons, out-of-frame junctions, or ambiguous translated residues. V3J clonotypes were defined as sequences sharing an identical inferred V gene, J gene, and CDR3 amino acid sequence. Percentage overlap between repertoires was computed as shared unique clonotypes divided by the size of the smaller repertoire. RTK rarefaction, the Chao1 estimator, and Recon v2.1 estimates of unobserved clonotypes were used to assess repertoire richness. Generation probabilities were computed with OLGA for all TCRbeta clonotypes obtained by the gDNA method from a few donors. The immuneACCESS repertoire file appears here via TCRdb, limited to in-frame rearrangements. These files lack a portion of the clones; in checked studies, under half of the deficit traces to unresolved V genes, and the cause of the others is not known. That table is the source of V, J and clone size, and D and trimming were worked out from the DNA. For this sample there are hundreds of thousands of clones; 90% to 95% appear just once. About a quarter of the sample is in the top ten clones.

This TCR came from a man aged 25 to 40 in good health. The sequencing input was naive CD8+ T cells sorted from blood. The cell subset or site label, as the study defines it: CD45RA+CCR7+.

The CDR3 protein: CASSPHQETQYF. DNA sequence: TGTGCCAGCAGCCCCCACCAAGAGACCCAGTACTTC. The sequence is built from TRBV7-6 and TRBJ2-5, with an unclear D gene assignment. In the germline V gene, CDR1 corresponds to SGHVS and CDR2 to FNYEAQ. V is reduced by 5 bases and J by 0 bases, leaving a spacing of 4 bases between them. Spanning cysteine to phenylalanine, the CDR3 consists of 12 amino acids. Only CDR3 DNA is held: 36 bases, read in frame from base 1.